This TCR beta chain originates from a study of blood T cell repertoires in COVID-19. In the study overall: The United States, Italy and Spain supplied acute and convalescent COVID-19 samples. T cells, B-cell-depleted T cells, or PBMCs provided the cDNA or gDNA that served as material.

The V gene lost 2 bases and the J gene lost 4 bases, with 12 bases spanning the gap. The CDR3 spans 15 residues. The germline gives CDR1 LNHDA, CDR2 SQIVND (reference sequence). This clone was seen more than once but under ten times. Original methodology: Estimates of nucleated cell counts were drawn from the amplification of reference gene primers. This table comes from immunoSEQ multiplex PCR, and its TCRdb copy is limited to in-frame clones, with some not included. V and J calls and clone size are those listed in that table; D and trimming were worked out from the DNA. The repertoire consists of 200,000 to 250,000 clones, with around 84% occurring once and the leading ten covering 15% to 20%.

The TCR originated in a woman aged 80 or over with active or convalescent COVID-19. V usage is TRBV19 and J usage is TRBJ1-3; tentatively, D is TRBD1 (5 bases). Specimen: peripheral blood. The CDR3 loop reads CASSIRQPGGNTIYF. The DNA of the CDR3 is TGTGCCAGTAGTATACGACAGCCTGGGGGAAACACCATATATTTT.